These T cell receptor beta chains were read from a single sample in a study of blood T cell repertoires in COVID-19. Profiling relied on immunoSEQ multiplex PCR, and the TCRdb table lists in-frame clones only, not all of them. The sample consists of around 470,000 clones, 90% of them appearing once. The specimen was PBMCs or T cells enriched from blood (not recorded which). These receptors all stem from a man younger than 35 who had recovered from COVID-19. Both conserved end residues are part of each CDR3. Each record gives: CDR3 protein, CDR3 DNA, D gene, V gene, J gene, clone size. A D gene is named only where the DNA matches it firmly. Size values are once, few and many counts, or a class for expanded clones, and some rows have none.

CDR3 protein: CASSSGGTAQETQYF; CDR3 DNA: TGCGCCAGCAGCTCAGGAGGGACAGCCCAAGAGACCCAGTACTTC; D gene: NA; V gene: TRBV5-1; J gene: TRBJ2-5; clone size: NA
CDR3 protein: CASSSGLAGRTDTQYF; CDR3 DNA: TGTGCCAGCAGCTCTGGACTAGCGGGGCGCACAGATACGCAGTATTTT; D gene: TRBD2; V gene: TRBV7-3; J gene: TRBJ2-3; clone size: NA
CDR3 protein: CASSHQGQPQHF; CDR3 DNA: TGTGCCAGCAGCCATCAGGGACAGCCCCAGCATTTT; D gene: NA; V gene: TRBV3-1/TRBV3-2; J gene: TRBJ1-5; clone size: NA
CDR3 protein: CASSRTTLDTEAFF; CDR3 DNA: TGTGCCAGCAGCCGCACCACACTAGACACTGAAGCTTTCTTT; D gene: NA; V gene: TRBV7-3; J gene: TRBJ1-1; clone size: NA
CDR3 protein: CASSFSSTGNTEAFF; CDR3 DNA: TGTGCCAGCAGCTTTTCCTCGACAGGGAACACTGAAGCTTTCTTT; D gene: NA; V gene: TRBV9; J gene: TRBJ1-1; clone size: NA
CDR3 protein: CSVDPSRRRETQYF; CDR3 DNA: TGCAGCGTTGACCCCAGTAGAAGGCGGGAGACCCAGTACTTC; D gene: NA; V gene: TRBV29-1; J gene: TRBJ2-5; clone size: NA
CDR3 protein: CASSQTETQYF; CDR3 DNA: TGTGCCAGCAGCCAAACTGAGACCCAGTACTTC; D gene: NA; V gene: TRBV7-8; J gene: TRBJ2-5; clone size: NA
CDR3 protein: CASRRSNTEAFF; CDR3 DNA: TGCGCCAGCAGACGGTCGAACACTGAAGCTTTCTTT; D gene: NA; V gene: TRBV5-1; J gene: TRBJ1-1; clone size: NA
CDR3 protein: CAREREGREQYF; CDR3 DNA: TGTGCCAGAGAACGGGAGGGAAGGGAGCAGTACTTC; D gene: TRBD2; V gene: TRBV2; J gene: TRBJ2-7; clone size: NA
CDR3 protein: CASSEAGVIYVSPLHF; CDR3 DNA: TGTGCCAGCAGTGAAGCAGGGGTCATTTACGTTTCACCCCTCCACTTT; D gene: NA; V gene: TRBV6-1; J gene: TRBJ1-6; clone size: NA
CDR3 protein: CASGLMTGGHQYF; CDR3 DNA: TGTGCCAGCGGACTGATGACAGGGGGGCATCAGTACTTC; D gene: TRBD1; V gene: TRBV7-9; J gene: TRBJ2-7; clone size: once
CDR3 protein: CASSLGGLAGDYEQYF; CDR3 DNA: TGTGCCAGCAGCTTGGGAGGACTAGCGGGTGACTACGAGCAGTACTTC; D gene: TRBD2; V gene: TRBV7-8; J gene: TRBJ2-7; clone size: NA
CDR3 protein: CASSFLDEQYF; CDR3 DNA: TGTGCCAGCAGCTTTCTCGACGAGCAGTACTTC; D gene: NA; V gene: TRBV5-6; J gene: TRBJ2-7; clone size: NA
CDR3 protein: CASSEGTGFNQPQHF; CDR3 DNA: TGTGCCAGCAGTGAGGGGACAGGTTTTAATCAGCCCCAGCATTTT; D gene: TRBD1; V gene: TRBV28; J gene: TRBJ1-5; clone size: NA
CDR3 protein: CAWSGRDRGLSGYGYTF; CDR3 DNA: TGTGCCTGGAGTGGAAGGGACAGGGGGTTAAGTGGTTATGGCTACACCTTC; D gene: TRBD1; V gene: TRBV30; J gene: TRBJ1-2; clone size: NA
CDR3 protein: CASSLDSGDTNYGYTF; CDR3 DNA: TGTGCCAGCAGCTTAGATTCGGGTGATACTAACTATGGCTACACCTTC; D gene: NA; V gene: TRBV11-3; J gene: TRBJ1-2; clone size: NA
CDR3 protein: CASSQEGQGREKLFF; CDR3 DNA: TGTGCCAGCAGCCAGGAGGGACAGGGACGTGAAAAACTGTTTTTT; D gene: TRBD1; V gene: TRBV3-1/TRBV3-2; J gene: TRBJ1-4; clone size: NA
CDR3 protein: CASKREGLNEQFF; CDR3 DNA: TGTGCCAGTAAGCGGGAGGGATTGAATGAGCAGTTCTTC; D gene: TRBD2; V gene: TRBV19; J gene: TRBJ2-1; clone size: NA
CDR3 protein: CASSVDLYPPGELFF; CDR3 DNA: TGTGCCAGCAGCGTAGATTTATATCCCCCCGGGGAGCTGTTTTTT; D gene: NA; V gene: TRBV9; J gene: TRBJ2-2; clone size: NA
CDR3 protein: CASTLLGGLGRPQHF; CDR3 DNA: TGTGCCAGTACTCTCCTCGGCGGTTTGGGGCGGCCCCAGCATTTT; D gene: NA; V gene: TRBV19; J gene: TRBJ1-5; clone size: NA
CDR3 protein: CASSILSGELFF; CDR3 DNA: TGTGCCAGTAGTATTCTTTCCGGGGAGCTGTTTTTT; D gene: NA; V gene: TRBV19; J gene: TRBJ2-2; clone size: NA
CDR3 protein: CASSFGGNTEAFF; CDR3 DNA: TGTGCCAGCAGCTTCGGGGGGAACACTGAAGCTTTCTTT; D gene: NA; V gene: TRBV7-9; J gene: TRBJ1-1; clone size: once
CDR3 protein: CASSSPLANSYNEQFF; CDR3 DNA: TGTGCCAGCAGCTCCCCACTAGCGAACTCCTACAATGAGCAGTTCTTC; D gene: TRBD2; V gene: TRBV3-1/TRBV3-2; J gene: TRBJ2-1; clone size: NA
CDR3 protein: CSASRLAAYEQYF; CDR3 DNA: TGCAGTGCTAGTCGTCTAGCCGCCTACGAGCAGTACTTC; D gene: NA; V gene: TRBV20-1; J gene: TRBJ2-7; clone size: NA
CDR3 protein: CASSLKGTGGHTEAFF; CDR3 DNA: TGTGCCAGCAGTTTAAAGGGGACAGGGGGCCACACTGAAGCTTTCTTT; D gene: TRBD1; V gene: TRBV27; J gene: TRBJ1-1; clone size: NA
CDR3 protein: CASSTDANTEAFF; CDR3 DNA: TGTGCCAGCTCGACAGATGCGAACACTGAAGCTTTCTTT; D gene: NA; V gene: TRBV18; J gene: TRBJ1-1; clone size: NA
CDR3 protein: CASNTGRDLGFSNQPQHF; CDR3 DNA: TGTGCCAGCAATACGGGGAGGGATCTCGGATTTAGCAATCAGCCCCAGCATTTT; D gene: NA; V gene: TRBV28; J gene: TRBJ1-5; clone size: NA
CDR3 protein: CASTLDTTNTEAFF; CDR3 DNA: TGTGCCAGCACCCTCGACACCACGAACACTGAAGCTTTCTTT; D gene: NA; V gene: TRBV6-5; J gene: TRBJ1-1; clone size: NA
CDR3 protein: CASSQNPAPGTEAFF; CDR3 DNA: TGTGCCAGCAGCCAAAACCCCGCCCCGGGCACTGAAGCTTTCTTT; D gene: NA; V gene: TRBV11-3; J gene: TRBJ1-1; clone size: NA
CDR3 protein: CASSMNYPGLAGGPGGTGELFF; CDR3 DNA: TGCGCCAGCAGTATGAACTACCCCGGACTAGCGGGAGGGCCTGGGGGCACCGGGGAGCTGTTTTTT; D gene: TRBD2; V gene: TRBV5-1; J gene: TRBJ2-2; clone size: NA
CDR3 protein: CASSFSLGYTF; CDR3 DNA: TGTGCCAGCAGTTTCTCGTTAGGCTACACCTTC; D gene: NA; V gene: TRBV12-3/TRBV12-4; J gene: TRBJ1-2; clone size: few
CDR3 protein: CASSQFFGTMNTEAFF; CDR3 DNA: TGTGCCAGCAGCCAATTCTTCGGGACTATGAACACTGAAGCTTTCTTT; D gene: NA; V gene: TRBV3-1/TRBV3-2; J gene: TRBJ1-1; clone size: NA
CDR3 protein: CASSLLGANYGYTF; CDR3 DNA: TGTGCCAGTAGTCTCCTTGGAGCTAACTATGGCTACACCTTC; D gene: NA; V gene: TRBV19; J gene: TRBJ1-2; clone size: once
CDR3 protein: CASSLSTITGELFF; CDR3 DNA: TGTGCCAGCAGTTTATCGACTATCACCGGGGAGCTGTTTTTT; D gene: NA; V gene: TRBV28; J gene: TRBJ2-2; clone size: NA
CDR3 protein: CASSKVYGTGQETQYF; CDR3 DNA: TGTGCCAGCAGCAAAGTATACGGGACAGGCCAAGAGACCCAGTACTTC; D gene: NA; V gene: TRBV21-1; J gene: TRBJ2-5; clone size: NA
CDR3 protein: CASKQEPLGNQPQHF; CDR3 DNA: TGTGCCAGCAAGCAGGAACCCCTCGGAAATCAGCCCCAGCATTTT; D gene: NA; V gene: TRBV2; J gene: TRBJ1-5; clone size: NA
CDR3 protein: CASSLVTGVGEKLFF; CDR3 DNA: TGTGCCAGCAGTTTAGTGACCGGAGTGGGTGAAAAACTGTTTTTT; D gene: NA; V gene: TRBV28; J gene: TRBJ1-4; clone size: NA
CDR3 protein: CASSHTDTQYF; CDR3 DNA: TGTGCCAGCAGCCATACAGATACGCAGTATTTT; D gene: NA; V gene: TRBV27; J gene: TRBJ2-3; clone size: NA
CDR3 protein: CASSPGRTGGGEQFF; CDR3 DNA: TGTGCCAGCAGTCCGGGAAGGACAGGGGGTGGTGAGCAGTTCTTC; D gene: TRBD1; V gene: TRBV14; J gene: TRBJ2-1; clone size: once
CDR3 protein: CASSLNRGQQPQHF; CDR3 DNA: TGTGCCAGCAGTTTAAACAGGGGCCAACAGCCCCAGCATTTT; D gene: TRBD1; V gene: TRBV28; J gene: TRBJ1-5; clone size: NA
CDR3 protein: CASSLGGADEETQYF; CDR3 DNA: TGTGCCAGCAGCTTAGGTGGAGCGGACGAAGAGACCCAGTACTTC; D gene: NA; V gene: TRBV7-2; J gene: TRBJ2-5; clone size: NA
CDR3 protein: CASSTWTGQETQYF; CDR3 DNA: TGTGCCAGCAGTACCTGGACAGGGCAAGAGACCCAGTACTTC; D gene: TRBD1; V gene: TRBV28; J gene: TRBJ2-5; clone size: few
CDR3 protein: CASSTNPGQSSYEQYF; CDR3 DNA: TGTGCCAGCAGTACAAACCCGGGACAGAGCTCCTACGAGCAGTACTTC; D gene: TRBD1; V gene: TRBV28; J gene: TRBJ2-7; clone size: NA
CDR3 protein: CSASWTVNYNEQFF; CDR3 DNA: TGCAGTGCTAGTTGGACAGTCAACTACAATGAGCAGTTCTTC; D gene: NA; V gene: TRBV20-1; J gene: TRBJ2-1; clone size: NA
CDR3 protein: CASSHRVNSPLHF; CDR3 DNA: TGTGCCAGCAGCCACCGGGTTAATTCACCCCTCCACTTT; D gene: NA; V gene: TRBV3-1/TRBV3-2; J gene: TRBJ1-6; clone size: NA
CDR3 protein: CASSPRQTRGPYTEAFF; CDR3 DNA: TGTGCCAGCTCACCACGGCAGACCAGGGGTCCGTACACTGAAGCTTTCTTT; D gene: NA; V gene: TRBV18; J gene: TRBJ1-1; clone size: NA
CDR3 protein: CASSRLAGTGELFF; CDR3 DNA: TGCGCCAGCTCCAGACTAGCGGGAACCGGGGAGCTGTTTTTT; D gene: TRBD2; V gene: TRBV5-1; J gene: TRBJ2-2; clone size: NA
CDR3 protein: CAITGSVGYTF; CDR3 DNA: TGTGCCATCACAGGGAGCGTTGGCTACACCTTC; D gene: NA; V gene: TRBV28; J gene: TRBJ1-2; clone size: NA
CDR3 protein: CASSLSDSSGYTF; CDR3 DNA: TGTGCCAGCAGCTTAAGCGACTCCAGTGGCTACACCTTC; D gene: NA; V gene: TRBV7-9; J gene: TRBJ1-2; clone size: NA
CDR3 protein: CASSLTGNYNEQFF; CDR3 DNA: TGTGCCAGCAGCTTGACAGGGAACTACAATGAGCAGTTCTTC; D gene: NA; V gene: TRBV5-4; J gene: TRBJ2-1; clone size: NA
CDR3 protein: CASSPTGRGTEAFF; CDR3 DNA: TGTGCCAGCTCACCAACGGGGCGGGGGACTGAAGCTTTCTTT; D gene: NA; V gene: TRBV18; J gene: TRBJ1-1; clone size: NA
CDR3 protein: CASNTSLRGTGEDEKLFF; CDR3 DNA: TGTGCCAGCAATACCTCCTTGCGCGGGACAGGGGAGGATGAAAAACTGTTTTTT; D gene: TRBD1; V gene: TRBV6-8; J gene: TRBJ1-4; clone size: NA
CDR3 protein: CASSFNPSGSTATYNEQFF; CDR3 DNA: TGCGCCAGCAGCTTTAACCCTAGCGGGAGTACGGCGACCTACAATGAGCAGTTCTTC; D gene: TRBD2; V gene: TRBV5-1; J gene: TRBJ2-1; clone size: NA
CDR3 protein: CASSLTPRGRCPYEQYF; CDR3 DNA: TGTGCCAGCAGCTTAACTCCCAGGGGAAGGTGTCCCTACGAGCAGTACTTC; D gene: NA; V gene: TRBV7-3; J gene: TRBJ2-7; clone size: NA
CDR3 protein: CASSQPTGVGNTIYF; CDR3 DNA: TGCGCCAGCAGCCAACCGACAGGGGTTGGAAACACCATATATTTT; D gene: TRBD1; V gene: TRBV4-1; J gene: TRBJ1-3; clone size: once
CDR3 protein: CASSSPPGQQVYGYTF; CDR3 DNA: TGTGCCAGCAGCTCTCCCCCGGGACAGCAGGTCTATGGCTACACCTTC; D gene: TRBD1; V gene: TRBV5-4; J gene: TRBJ1-2; clone size: NA
CDR3 protein: CASSPIQGMGMNTEAFF; CDR3 DNA: TGTGCCAGCAGCCCGATACAGGGGATGGGGATGAACACTGAAGCTTTCTTT; D gene: TRBD1; V gene: TRBV5-4; J gene: TRBJ1-1; clone size: NA
CDR3 protein: CASSQATGSISGELFF; CDR3 DNA: TGTGCCAGCAGCCAAGCGACAGGTAGTATCTCCGGGGAGCTGTTTTTT; D gene: NA; V gene: TRBV3-1/TRBV3-2; J gene: TRBJ2-2; clone size: NA
CDR3 protein: CASSLGSAGGYTF; CDR3 DNA: TGTGCCAGCAGCTTAGGGTCAGCCGGGGGCTACACCTTC; D gene: NA; V gene: TRBV7-8; J gene: TRBJ1-2; clone size: once
CDR3 protein: CASSVTGGNAGELFF; CDR3 DNA: TGTGCCAGCAGCGTAACGGGGGGCAACGCCGGGGAGCTGTTTTTT; D gene: NA; V gene: TRBV9; J gene: TRBJ2-2; clone size: NA